The 20 T cell receptor beta chains below come from one sample, sequenced in a study of shared clonotypes between healthy human individuals. Method: immunoSEQ multiplex PCR; TCRdb's copy keeps in-frame clones and lacks some. The repertoire holds more than 550,000 clones, with less than 95% as singletons. The sample consisted of memory CD8+ T cells from PBMCs. Subset described: CD45RO+ cells pooled with CCR7-negative TemRA cells. Every receptor here comes from a man between 18 and 35 years old in good health. Some clones in this sample may be carry-over from other donors' samples.

The chain carries TRBV5-6 and TRBJ2-3, with D perhaps matching TRBD1 (6 bases). Trimming took 3 bases from V and 6 from J, leaving 17 bases between them. Germline V gene sequence: CDR1 SGHDT, CDR2 YYEEEE. The CDR3 contains 15 residues. The CDR3 is CASSSVDRRLDTQYF. The CDR3 nucleotides are TGTGCCAGCAGCTCCGTTGACAGGAGACTGGATACGCAGTATTTT.

CDR3 coding DNA: TGCAGCGTAGCCGGGACAGGGGTTTCCGCCGGGGAGCTGTTTTTT. Translating gives CSVAGTGVSAGELFF. The chain employs TRBV29-1 and TRBJ2-2, with TRBD1 identical over 10 bases. V gave up 6 bases and J gave up 6 bases; unmatched junction bases: 10. Germline V gene data show CDR1 as SQVTM and CDR2 as ANQGSEA. CDR3 size: 15 residues.

CDR3 nucleotides: TGTGCCAGCCTTAGTCTTGCGAGCTCCTACAATGAGCAGTTCTTC. Protein: CASLSLASSYNEQFF. The chain employs TRBV7-9 and TRBJ2-1; the D is unclear. The CDR3 runs 15 residues. The V end was cut by 8 bases, the J end by 0 bases, with 14 bases between. Germline CDR1 SEHNR, CDR2 FQNEAQ (reference sequence).

As to this clone: Since a much larger clone is just one base distant, this may be a read error. This sample includes further DNA sequences coding for the same CDR3. The V and J genes are TRBV5-6 and TRBJ2-5; maybe TRBD2 (5 bases). Germline V gene lookup returns CDR1 SGHDT and CDR2 YYEEEE. CDR3 length: 11 residues. V was trimmed by 4 bases and J by 4 bases, leaving 5 bases between them. The CDR3 nucleotides are TGTGCCAGCAGCGAGGGAGAGACCCAGTACTTC. Residues: CASSEGETQYF.

This rearrangement joins TRBV27 to TRBJ2-7; tentative D call: TRBD2 (5 bases). V gave up 3 bases and J gave up 3 bases, with 9 bases separating them. Germline V CDR1 and CDR2: MNHEY, SMNVEV (reference sequence). This CDR3 region has 13 residues. The CDR3 DNA follows: TGTGCCAGCAGTTTCGAGGGCAACTACGAGCAGTACTTC. Protein sequence: CASSFEGNYEQYF.

V gene TRBV27 combines with J gene TRBJ2-1, with TRBD2 matching over 12 bases. The germline V gene has CDR1 MNHEY and CDR2 SMNVEV (reference sequence). This CDR3 has 16 amino acids. V lost 6 bases, J lost 7 bases, and 10 bases stayed unmatched. CDR3: CASSRILAGGWNEQFF. CDR3 in DNA: TGTGCCAGCAGCCGGATCCTAGCGGGAGGGTGGAATGAGCAGTTCTTC.

The chain carries TRBV28 and TRBJ1-4, with TRBD1 matching 9 bases. The V segment lost 3 bases and the J segment 12 bases; nucleotides outside the gene matches: 11. CDR1 is MDHEN, CDR2 SYDVKM, per germline. This CDR3 region has 15 residues. The CDR3 sequence is CASSLIGTGKFELFF. The CDR3 nucleotides are TGTGCCAGCAGTTTGATAGGGACAGGGAAGTTTGAACTGTTTTTT.

CDR3 sequence: CASSSPGRYYGYTF. The CDR3 region has the DNA TGTGCCAGCAGCTCGCCGGGACGCTACTATGGCTACACCTTC. The V gene is TRBV9, the J gene TRBJ1-2, with D maybe TRBD1 (5 bases). V gave up 4 bases and J gave up 3 bases, with 13 bases separating them. The CDR3 loop spans 14 amino acids. Germline V CDR1 and CDR2: SGDLS, YYNGEE. Full variable domain (missing parts from reference TRBV9 and TRBJ1-2): DSGVTQTPKHLITATGQRVTLRCSPRSGDLSVYWYQQSLDQGLQFLIQYYNGEERAKGNILERFSAQQFPDLHSELNLSSLELGDSALYFCASSSPGRYYGYTFGSGTRLTVV.

This sequence joins TRBV27 and TRBJ2-7, with D perhaps matching TRBD1 or TRBD2 (5 bases each). The CDR3 runs 13 residues. Germline V gene sequence: CDR1 MNHEY, CDR2 SMNVEV (reference sequence). Trimming took 10 bases from V and 3 from J, leaving 16 bases between them. The CDR3: CATGWGPFYEQYF. In nucleotides, the CDR3 is TGTGCCACCGGGTGGGGACCATTCTACGAGCAGTACTTC.

A single count supports this clone. The V gene is TRBV13, the J gene TRBJ2-1; D call uncertain. From germline, CDR1 is PRHDT and CDR2 FYEKMQ (reference sequence). The CDR3 is 12 amino acids. The V gene lost 0 bases and the J gene lost 9 bases, with 6 bases spanning the gap. In DNA form, the CDR3 reads TGTGCCAGCAGCTTAGGAGGACGTGAGCAGTTCTTC. This gives the protein CASSLGGREQFF. The whole variable domain, filled in from reference TRBV13 and TRBJ2-1, reads AAGVIQSPRHLIKEKRETATLKCYPIPRHDTVYWYQQGPGQDPQFLISFYEKMQSDKGSIPDRFSAQQFSDYHSELNMSSLELGDSALYFCASSLGGREQFFGPGTRLTVL.

The chain employs TRBV9 and TRBJ1-2, with D possibly being TRBD1 (5 bases). The CDR3 runs 14 residues. Germline CDR1 is SGDLS and CDR2 is YYNGEE. The ends were cut back, 0 bases at V and 4 bases at J, with 10 bases in the middle. The DNA for the CDR3 is TGTGCCAGCAGCGTAGGGGGGGACTTCTATGGCTACACCTTC. This translates into CASSVGGDFYGYTF.

The V call is TRBV30, the J call TRBJ1-5, with D perhaps matching TRBD1 (5 bases). CDR1 and CDR2 from the germline V gene are GTSNPN and SVGIG (reference sequence). The CDR3 runs 14 residues. Trimming removed 0 bases from V and 7 bases from J, with 13 bases in between. The CDR3 region is CAWSVRVGRQPQHF. DNA of the CDR3: TGTGCCTGGAGTGTACGGGTGGGGCGGCAGCCCCAGCATTTT.

This clone has just one count. V and J are TRBV7-9 and TRBJ2-3; 8 positions agree with TRBD2. Germline-derived CDR1 and CDR2 are SEHNR and FQNEAQ (reference sequence). After removal of 5 bases from V and 0 bases from J, the junction contained 10 bases not matched to a gene. This CDR3 has 17 residues. The CDR3 is CASSPPRLAPSTDTQYF. Written as DNA, the CDR3 is TGTGCCAGCAGCCCTCCCCGACTAGCGCCTAGCACAGATACGCAGTATTTT.

The genes are TRBV11-2 and TRBJ2-2; 7 nucleotides align to TRBD2. This CDR3 comprises 14 residues. Trimming cost V 1 base and J 6 bases; bases outside gene matches: 2. Germline lookup yields CDR1 SGHAT and CDR2 FQNNGV. The CDR3 bases are TGTGCCAGCAGCTTAGGGCTAGCGGCCGGGGAGCTGTTTTTT. This codes for CASSLGLAAGELFF. Looking up the rest from reference TRBV11-2 and TRBJ2-2 gives the full variable domain: EAGVAQSPRYKIIEKRQSVAFWCNPISGHATLYWYQQILGQGPKLLIQFQNNGVVDDSQLPKDRFSAERLKGVDSTLKIQPAKLEDSAVYLCASSLGLAAGELFFGEGSRLTVL.

The J gene is TRBJ1-1, the V gene TRBV10-3; D not resolved. The V and J ends lost 3 bases and 1 base respectively, with 12 bases between them. In germline, CDR1 is ENHRY, CDR2 SYGVKD. This CDR3 is 15 amino acids long. Here the CDR3 reads CAISDLRASNTEAFF. The DNA of the CDR3 is TGTGCCATCAGTGATCTGAGGGCGTCGAACACTGAAGCTTTCTTT.

The chain joins TRBV15 to TRBJ2-7, with D unclear. V lost 0 bases, J lost 0 bases, and 12 bases lay in between. This CDR3 contains 16 residues. Germline V gene sequence: CDR1 LNHNV, CDR2 YYDKDF (reference sequence). The CDR3 nucleotides are TGTGCCACCAGCAGAGATTACACAGAGAGCTCCTACGAGCAGTACTTC. Translation gives CATSRDYTESSYEQYF.

The J gene is TRBJ1-2, the V gene TRBV29-1; perhaps TRBD1 as D (6 bases). Trimming took off 4 bases at V and 6 bases at J, with 18 bases between the two ends. CDR1 and CDR2 (germline): SQVTM, ANQGSEA. This CDR3 comprises 14 residues. For the CDR3, the DNA is TGCAGCGTTGGGTCACAGGGTCCAATTAATGGCTACACCTTC. It translates to CSVGSQGPINGYTF.

The chain uses TRBV6-6 and TRBJ2-2; D might be TRBD2 (6 bases). CDR1 and CDR2 (germline): MNHNY, SVGAGI (reference sequence). The CDR3 is 11 residues long. V was pared by 7 bases and J by 6 bases, with 6 bases between. As DNA, the CDR3 is TGTGCCAGCACGGGGGCCGGGGAGCTGTTTTTT. Amino acid sequence: CASTGAGELFF.

This clone was seen a single time. The J gene is TRBJ2-1, the V gene TRBV7-9; D is undetermined. V gave up 2 bases and J gave up 9 bases, with 17 bases separating them. The CDR3 consists of 15 residues. The germline CDR1 and CDR2 sequences are SEHNR and FQNEAQ (reference sequence). The CDR3 here is CASSLLRPTDGEQFF. The CDR3 bases are TGTGCCAGCAGCTTATTGAGGCCGACCGATGGTGAGCAGTTCTTC.

CDR3 sequence reads: CASSRDPLAGGIYEQYF. The CDR3 DNA reads TGTGCCAGCAGCCGTGACCCACTAGCGGGAGGAATCTACGAGCAGTACTTC. This rearrangement joins TRBV5-4 to TRBJ2-7, with 12 bases aligning to TRBD2. The CDR3 extends over 17 amino acids. Germline-derived CDR1 and CDR2 are SGHNT and YYREEE (reference sequence). V trimming: 4 bases; J trimming: 3 bases; junction bases outside the gene matches: 11. Full variable domain (missing parts from reference TRBV5-4 and TRBJ2-7): ETGVTQSPTHLIKTRGQQVTLRCSSQSGHNTVSWYQQALGQGPQFIFQYYREEENGRGNFPPRFSGLQFPNYSSELNVNALELDDSALYLCASSRDPLAGGIYEQYFGPGTRLTVT.